This T cell receptor beta chain was documented in a study of PD-L1 blockade in urothelial cancer. Background on the study: Patients began atezolizumab, 1,200 mg intravenously every 3 weeks, in the mid-2010s. Patients with male sex and bladder-origin urothelial cancer accounted for most of the 29 enrolled. Blood analysis was done at 3 weeks (second dose) and 6 weeks after treatment began.

Looked up from germline, CDR1 is WSHSY and CDR2 is SAAADI. The CDR3 length is 14 residues. V was clipped by 3 bases and J by 7 bases, with 10 bases between them. Documented time point: peripheral blood 6 weeks after treatment start. This table comes from immunoSEQ multiplex PCR, and its TCRdb copy is limited to in-frame clones, with some not included. Of about 110,000 clones listed, more than 85% are singletons. The clonotype originates from a man aged 55 to 69 with urothelial cancer. The chain links TRBV10-2 to TRBJ1-6; D not certain. Sequenced here: PBMCs, sampled around atezolizumab (anti-PD-L1) treatment. The CDR3 spells CASSEQSRNSPLHF. For the CDR3, the DNA is TGCGCCAGCAGTGAACAGAGTAGAAATTCACCCCTCCACTTT.